The next 19 T cell receptor beta chains were all read from a single sample in a study of T cells in Graves' hyperthyroidism and ophthalmopathy. Amplification yielded TCR beta CDR3 regions, with RNA transcripts as the source. TCR CDR3 underwent first-round RT-PCR with the HTBI primer set. Via MiXCR, TCRdb re-called the multiplex PCR reads, giving one row per CDR3 protein. The profile covers around 440,000 distinct CDR3 sequences, with around 14% appearing a single time and approximately 14% taken by the ten largest. The specimen was blood. The receptors were sampled from a woman aged 18-30 years with Graves' hyperthyroidism.

Of note for this clonotype: One base away lies a much larger clone, so this may be a sequencing read error. V is TRBV11-3 and J is TRBJ1-1, with D maybe TRBD1 (5 bases). This CDR3 comprises 13 residues. Trimming took off 5 bases at V and 5 bases at J, with 12 bases between the two ends. Per the germline V gene, CDR1 is SGHNT and CDR2 is YENEEA. CDR3 nucleotide sequence: TGTGCCAGCAGCCTAGGACACGGGACTGAAGCTTTCTTT. This sequence encodes CASSLGHGTEAFF.

V usage is TRBV7-9 and J usage is TRBJ2-3; weak D call: TRBD2 (7 bases). Deletions cut 5 bases from V and 5 bases from J, with 14 bases between. CDR1 SEHNR and CDR2 FQNEAQ come from the germline V gene (reference sequence). The CDR3 runs 14 residues. CDR3 protein: CASSPGGQGDTQYF. The CDR3 DNA is TGTGCCAGCAGCCCCGGGGGGCAAGGAGATACGCAGTATTTT.

This clonotype was seen at least ten times. The chain links TRBV20-1 to TRBJ1-4; D is possibly TRBD1 (5 bases). The CDR3 is 14 amino acids. Trimming took 2 bases from V and 7 from J, leaving 14 bases between them. Germline lookup yields CDR1 DFQATT and CDR2 SNEGSKA (reference sequence). As DNA, the CDR3 is TGCAGTGCTAGAAGAAGGCAGCAGGGTGAAAAACTGTTTTTT. As protein: CSARRRQQGEKLFF.

The chain couples TRBV4-1 to TRBJ2-7; 7 nucleotides align to TRBD1. The germline V gene encodes CDR1 MGHRA and CDR2 YSYEKL. The V gene end was trimmed by 0 bases and the J gene end by 4 bases; junction bases not matched to a gene: 6. This CDR3 spans 15 amino acids. The CDR3 region is CASSQDDREPYEQYF. The CDR3 DNA reads as TGCGCCAGCAGCCAAGACGACAGGGAACCTTACGAGCAGTACTTC.

This clonotype was seen only a few times. A much bigger clone sits one base away, suggesting this may be a read error. The chain is built from TRBV6-1 and TRBJ2-7; 8 bases align to TRBD2. CDR3 size: 14 residues. Per germline, CDR1 MNHNS and CDR2 SASEGT. CDR3 bases: TGTACCAGCAGTTTCAGGCGGGGGGATTACGAGCAGTACTTC. It is translated as CTSSFRRGDYEQYF.

This clonotype occurred a few times. CDR3 sequence (DNA): TGTGCCAGCAGCCCCGGGACTAGCGTCGAGATGGGCTACTTC. The encoded protein is CASSPGTSVEMGYF. The gene calls are TRBV5-6 and TRBJ2-5; 10 nucleotides agree with TRBD2. V lost 4 bases to trimming and J lost 14 bases; unmatched junction nucleotides: 14. The germline gives CDR1 SGHDT, CDR2 YYEEEE. The CDR3 totals 14 residues. The full variable domain, in which reference TRBV5-6 and TRBJ2-5 provide the parts outside the CDR3, is DAGVTQSPTHLIKTRGQQVTLRCSPKSGHDTVSWYQQALGQGPQFIFQYYEEEERQRGNFPDRFSGHQFPNYSSELNVNALLLGDSALYLCASSPGTSVEMGYFGPGTRLLVL.

In this sample, this clonotype turned up many times. The rearrangement joins TRBV24-1 to TRBJ2-1; 7 bases match TRBD2. The germline V gene encodes CDR1 KGHDR and CDR2 SFDVKD. J lost 12 bases, V lost 0 bases, and 7 bases had no gene match. This CDR3 has 14 amino acids. The CDR3 reads CATSDLGLADSQFF. Here the CDR3 DNA reads TGTGCCACCAGTGATTTGGGTCTAGCGGATTCGCAGTTCTTC.

This clonotype was counted only a few times. The chain recombines TRBV29-1 with TRBJ1-2; D is perhaps TRBD1 (6 bases). V lost 5 bases, J lost 7 bases, and 14 bases lay in between. Germline V gene sequence: CDR1 SQVTM, CDR2 ANQGSEA. The CDR3 totals 12 residues. The CDR3 loop reads CSVTETGTGYTF. The CDR3 nucleotides read TGCAGCGTTACCGAGACAGGTACTGGCTACACCTTC.

This clonotype was seen ten or more times. V usage is TRBV6-1 and J usage is TRBJ2-6, with D uncertain. The CDR3 is made up of 14 amino acids. Germline V CDR1 and CDR2: MNHNS, SASEGT. The ends were cut back, 6 bases at V and 0 bases at J, with 6 bases in the middle. The CDR3 region is CASRDTSGANVLTF. The CDR3 DNA is TGTGCCAGCAGAGACACCTCTGGGGCCAACGTCCTGACTTTC.

The J gene is TRBJ1-1, the V gene TRBV9; no firm D call. The V and J ends lost 0 bases and 2 bases respectively, with 17 bases between them. The CDR3 is made up of 17 amino acids. Germline loops: CDR1 SGDLS, CDR2 YYNGEE. As DNA, the CDR3 is TGTGCCAGCAGCGTAGGTCGGACGACGGGGAGAAACACTGAAGCTTTCTTT. Translating it yields CASSVGRTTGRNTEAFF.

This clonotype was recorded many times. V and J are TRBV18 and TRBJ2-7; D perhaps matches TRBD2 (6 bases). V dropped 8 bases and J dropped 2 bases, with 13 bases sitting between them. The CDR3 loop spans 13 amino acids. CDR1 is KGHSH and CDR2 is LQKENI in the germline V gene. CDR3: CASSPRGTYEQYF. The CDR3, as DNA: TGTGCCAGCAGCCCGCGCGGGACCTACGAGCAGTACTTC.

Ten or more counts support this clonotype. J is TRBJ1-5 and V is TRBV12-3 or TRBV12-4; D is uncertain. Trimming pared 3 bases from V and 6 bases from J, leaving 3 bases between. The CDR3 is made up of 11 amino acids. CDR3 sequence: CASSFGQPQHF. DNA for the CDR3: TGTGCCAGCAGTTTCGGTCAGCCCCAGCATTTT.

This clonotype was observed at least ten times. The J gene is TRBJ2-1, the V gene TRBV12-3 or TRBV12-4; D is undetermined. V dropped 0 bases and J dropped 4 bases, with 4 bases sitting between them. The CDR3 is 13 residues long. The CDR3 loop reads CASSLAAYNEQFF. The CDR3 bases are TGTGCCAGCAGTTTAGCGGCTTACAATGAGCAGTTCTTC.

Only a few counts were recorded for this clonotype. The chain combines TRBV28 with TRBJ1-2; D remains ambiguous. Trimming left V 1 base short and J 7 bases short, with 22 bases between. This CDR3 spans 17 amino acids. Germline CDR1 is MDHEN and CDR2 is SYDVKM. The CDR3 bases are TGTGCCAGCAGTTTATTGGTCCAGTATGGCCCGGACTCTGGCTACACCTTC. Translating gives CASSLLVQYGPDSGYTF.

In its sample, this clonotype was seen many times. The V and J genes are TRBV20-1 and TRBJ1-1; D may be TRBD1 (6 bases). CDR1 and CDR2 (germline): DFQATT, SNEGSKA (reference sequence). The germline V and J ends were trimmed by 4 bases and 11 bases, with 17 bases remaining between them. This CDR3 spans 12 amino acids. The CDR3 region is CSATTGLGGAFF. For the CDR3, the DNA is TGCAGTGCTACGACAGGTTTAGGGGGGGCTTTCTTT.

The V and J genes are TRBV3-1 and TRBJ2-5; TRBD2 matches at 7 bases. The CDR3 consists of 16 residues. Germline V gene data show CDR1 as LGHDT and CDR2 as YNNKEL (reference sequence). The V gene end was trimmed by 3 bases and the J gene end by 5 bases; junction bases not matched to a gene: 12. CDR3 sequence (DNA): TGTGCCAGCAGCCACCTAGGGTCTAGCGGCGGGGAGACCCAGTACTTC. Translation: CASSHLGSSGGETQYF.

In this sample, this clonotype turned up many times. The chain is built from TRBV24-1 and TRBJ1-1; D remains unclear. Germline CDR1 KGHDR, CDR2 SFDVKD. This CDR3 spans 12 amino acids. Trimming left V 4 bases short and J 11 bases short, with 13 bases between. The CDR3 reads CATSDPNQRAFF. The CDR3 DNA is TGTGCCACCAGTGACCCCAACCAACGGGCTTTCTTT.

This clonotype was observed many times. This chain connects TRBV7-9 to TRBJ1-4; weak D call: TRBD1 (6 bases). The CDR3 is 15 amino acids. V lost 6 bases, J lost 7 bases, and 18 bases lay in between. Germline CDR1 reads SEHNR; CDR2 reads FQNEAQ (reference sequence). CDR3 loop: CASSLTGKSIEKLFF. CDR3 coding DNA: TGTGCCAGCAGTTTAACAGGGAAAAGTATTGAAAAACTGTTTTTT.

This clonotype was found many times. The chain is built from TRBV5-5 and TRBJ1-1, with no clear D. The CDR3 is 15 amino acids. V gave up 8 bases and J gave up 0 bases, with 17 bases separating them. Germline lookup yields CDR1 SGHKS and CDR2 YYEKEE (reference sequence). The CDR3 DNA reads TGTGCCAGTGAGATCGGACCTAAAATGAACACTGAAGCTTTCTTT. It specifies CASEIGPKMNTEAFF.